One sample yielded the 7 T cell receptor beta chains listed below, sequenced in a study of cytomegalovirus exposure and HLA in healthy donors. The PCR ran on 60 Vbeta and 13 Jbeta primers. The data were produced by immunoSEQ multiplex PCR, yet TCRdb's version contains in-frame clones alone and is incomplete. The sample shows 150,000 or so clones, about 77% of them seen only once. Sequencing used PBMCs. The receptors shown here come from a man aged 18 to 35 in good health and CMV-seropositive.

The genes are TRBV7-8 and TRBJ1-1, with TRBD1 as a possible D gene (5 bases). The ends were cut back, 5 bases at V and 2 bases at J, with 12 bases in the middle. The germline V gene encodes CDR1 SGHVS and CDR2 FQNEAQ. This CDR3 spans 14 amino acids. The CDR3 sequence: CASSGGARNTEAFF. In DNA form, the CDR3 reads TGTGCCAGCAGCGGAGGGGCGCGAAACACTGAAGCTTTCTTT.

The chain recombines TRBV4-3 with TRBJ2-1; the match to TRBD2 covers 9 bases. Looked up from germline, CDR1 is LGHNA and CDR2 is YSLEER. This CDR3 comprises 16 residues. J lost 7 bases, V lost 1 base, and 8 bases had no gene match. The CDR3 protein is CASSQGIAGVDNEQFF. CDR3 nucleotide sequence: TGCGCCAGCAGCCAAGGGATAGCGGGAGTTGATAATGAGCAGTTCTTC.

This rearrangement joins TRBV7-2 to TRBJ2-7; TRBD2 might be the D (6 bases). This CDR3 has 14 amino acids. Germline V CDR1 and CDR2: SGHTA, FQGNSA. The V gene lost 3 bases and the J gene lost 2 bases, with 11 bases spanning the gap. In nucleotides, the CDR3 is TGTGCCAGCAGCTTCGGGGGAGCCCCCTACGAGCAGTACTTC. Protein product: CASSFGGAPYEQYF.

The CDR3 reads CASSLNGKNTGELFF. DNA for the CDR3: TGTGCCAGCAGCTTAAACGGGAAAAACACCGGGGAGCTGTTTTTT. V and J are TRBV13 and TRBJ2-2, with D perhaps matching TRBD2 (5 bases). The CDR3 is 15 residues long. Between the trimmed V and J ends, which lost 2 bases and 2 bases, there was a span of 9 bases. Looked up from germline, CDR1 is PRHDT and CDR2 is FYEKMQ (reference sequence).

The rearrangement uses TRBV5-4 and TRBJ1-2; 10 nucleotides line up with TRBD1. CDR1 and CDR2 (germline): SGHNT, YYREEE (reference sequence). The CDR3 covers 14 residues. Trimming at V came to 5 bases and at J to 8 bases, leaving 9 bases not matched to a gene. CDR3 sequence reads: CASSTGTGARGYTF. As DNA, the CDR3 is TGTGCCAGCAGTACCGGGACAGGGGCAAGGGGCTACACCTTC. Variable domain in full (rest from reference TRBV5-4 and TRBJ1-2): ETGVTQSPTHLIKTRGQQVTLRCSSQSGHNTVSWYQQALGQGPQFIFQYYREEENGRGNFPPRFSGLQFPNYSSELNVNALELDDSALYLCASSTGTGARGYTFGSGTRLTVV.

The V call is TRBV6-1, the J call TRBJ2-2; perhaps TRBD1 as D (6 bases). This CDR3 spans 14 amino acids. CDR1 is MNHNS, CDR2 SASEGT, per germline. V was clipped by 7 bases and J by 4 bases, with 13 bases between them. The CDR3 loop is CASNLGASTGELFF. The DNA for the CDR3 is TGTGCCAGCAATCTGGGGGCAAGCACCGGGGAGCTGTTTTTT.

This chain links TRBV5-5 with TRBJ2-7; D is perhaps TRBD1 (6 bases). Germline CDR1 reads SGHKS; CDR2 reads YYEKEE (reference sequence). The CDR3 has 14 residues. Trimming removed 2 bases from V and 5 bases from J, with 14 bases in between. The CDR3 coding sequence is TGTGCCAGCAGCTTAGAACAGGGCCCCCACGAGCAGTACTTC. It translates to CASSLEQGPHEQYF.